The rows below give T cell receptor beta chains drawn from one sample of a study of shared clonotypes between healthy human individuals. The protocol was immunoSEQ multiplex PCR, while the TCRdb copy is restricted to in-frame clones and leaves out a portion. Of some 2,500,000 clones in the sample, around 92% were seen once. What was sequenced was naive CD4+ T cells from PBMCs. These receptor sequences come from a man aged 18 to 29 in good health. Some clones in this sample may be carry-over from other donors' samples. CDR3s include the opening cysteine and the closing phenylalanine or tryptophan. D genes are given only for firm matches. Size tells how often a clone was seen (once, few, many) or the class of an expanded clone, and some rows leave it out.

size: .; D: .; J: TRBJ1-5; V: TRBV18; CDR3: CASSPTVRAADQPQHF; DNA: TGTGCCAGCTCACCAACGGTTAGGGCAGCAGATCAGCCCCAGCATTTT
size: .; D: .; J: TRBJ1-3; V: TRBV2; CDR3: CASSGPGEFDSGNTIYF; DNA: TGTGCCAGCAGTGGACCTGGGGAGTTTGACTCTGGAAACACCATATATTTT
size: .; D: TRBD1; J: TRBJ1-3; V: TRBV10-3; CDR3: CAHQGGSSGNTIYF; DNA: TGTGCCCATCAGGGGGGCAGCTCTGGAAACACCATATATTTT
size: .; D: TRBD2; J: TRBJ2-7; V: TRBV14; CDR3: CASSQDLAGAREQYF; DNA: TGTGCCAGCAGCCAAGATCTAGCGGGAGCTCGGGAGCAGTACTTC
size: .; D: TRBD1; J: TRBJ1-1; V: TRBV7-3; CDR3: CASSLTRDRGGTEAFF; DNA: TGTGCCAGCAGCTTAACGAGGGACAGGGGAGGGACTGAAGCTTTCTTT
size: .; D: .; J: TRBJ1-5; V: TRBV28; CDR3: CASNQGLARPNQPQHF; DNA: TGTGCCAGCAACCAGGGCCTTGCCCGACCCAATCAGCCCCAGCATTTT
size: .; D: TRBD1; J: TRBJ2-7; V: TRBV9; CDR3: CASSVATGGYEQYF; DNA: TGTGCCAGCAGCGTAGCGACAGGGGGCTACGAGCAGTACTTC
size: .; D: .; J: TRBJ2-3; V: TRBV5-8; CDR3: CASTTREGDTDTQYF; DNA: TGTGCCAGCACCACTAGGGAGGGGGACACAGATACGCAGTATTTT
size: .; D: TRBD2; J: TRBJ2-1; V: TRBV7-3; CDR3: CASRATSGRGGEQFF; DNA: TGTGCCAGCAGGGCTACTAGCGGGAGAGGAGGCGAGCAGTTCTTC
size: once; D: TRBD1; J: TRBJ2-7; V: TRBV5-1; CDR3: CASSNQGAYEQYF; DNA: TGCGCCAGCAGCAACCAGGGGGCGTACGAGCAGTACTTC
size: .; D: TRBD1; J: TRBJ2-1; V: TRBV5-1; CDR3: CASSLVQGDFNEQFF; DNA: TGCGCCAGCAGCTTGGTACAGGGGGATTTCAATGAGCAGTTCTTC
size: .; D: .; J: TRBJ1-2; V: TRBV29-1; CDR3: CSGGGQNYGYTF; DNA: TGCAGCGGGGGAGGACAGAACTATGGCTACACCTTC
size: .; D: .; J: TRBJ2-7; V: TRBV28; CDR3: CASSLQGPYEQYF; DNA: TGTGCCAGCAGTTTGCAGGGGCCCTACGAGCAGTACTTC
size: .; D: .; J: TRBJ2-5; V: TRBV7-2; CDR3: CASSPTGLQETQYF; DNA: TGTGCCAGCAGCCCCACAGGACTCCAAGAGACCCAGTACTTC
size: .; D: TRBD2; J: TRBJ2-1; V: TRBV2; CDR3: CASSGPSGSTGEQFF; DNA: TGTGCCAGCAGTGGGCCTAGCGGGAGCACGGGTGAGCAGTTCTTC
size: .; D: .; J: TRBJ2-1; V: TRBV18; CDR3: CASSPVVQGNEQFF; DNA: TGTGCCAGCTCACCAGTAGTTCAGGGTAATGAGCAGTTCTTC
size: .; D: TRBD2; J: TRBJ2-7; V: TRBV27; CDR3: CASSLSAGVYEQYF; DNA: TGTGCCAGCAGTTTATCGGCGGGAGTCTACGAGCAGTACTTC
size: .; D: TRBD1; J: TRBJ2-7; V: TRBV6-5; CDR3: CASSNDRGLYEQYF; DNA: TGTGCCAGCAGTAACGACAGGGGATTGTACGAGCAGTACTTC
size: .; D: .; J: TRBJ2-5; V: TRBV2; CDR3: CASRAGETQYF; DNA: TGTGCCAGCAGAGCGGGAGAGACCCAGTACTTC
size: .; D: .; J: TRBJ2-1; V: TRBV7-9; CDR3: CASSLATGNREQFF; DNA: TGTGCCAGCAGCTTAGCTACAGGGAATAGGGAGCAGTTCTTC
size: .; D: TRBD2; J: TRBJ2-2; V: TRBV2; CDR3: CASSEREGVYGELFF; DNA: TGTGCCAGCAGCGAGCGGGAGGGTGTTTACGGGGAGCTGTTTTTT
size: .; D: .; J: TRBJ1-3; V: TRBV6-1; CDR3: CASREQGKVAGNTIYF; DNA: TGTGCCAGCAGAGAACAGGGCAAGGTCGCTGGAAACACCATATATTTT
size: .; D: .; J: TRBJ1-3; V: TRBV28; CDR3: CASSPNRDTIYF; DNA: TGTGCCAGCAGTCCTAATAGGGACACCATATATTTT
size: once; D: .; J: TRBJ2-7; V: TRBV6-1; CDR3: CASSGYRTHRMSSYEQYF; DNA: TGTGCCAGCAGTGGATACAGGACCCACAGAATGAGCTCCTACGAGCAGTACTTC
size: .; D: .; J: TRBJ2-2; V: TRBV7-3; CDR3: CASSLTALRNTGELFF; DNA: TGTGCCAGCAGCTTAACCGCCCTAAGGAACACCGGGGAGCTGTTTTTT
size: once; D: .; J: TRBJ2-1; V: TRBV4-3; CDR3: CASSQEPYPNEQFF; DNA: TGCGCCAGCAGCCAAGAACCCTACCCCAATGAGCAGTTCTTC
size: .; D: .; J: TRBJ2-7; V: TRBV18; CDR3: CASSFLASFYEQYF; DNA: TGTGCCAGCTCATTCCTAGCGAGCTTCTACGAGCAGTACTTC
size: few; D: .; J: TRBJ2-1; V: TRBV15; CDR3: CATSRGSGLPYNEQFF; DNA: TGTGCCACCAGCAGGGGGTCGGGACTTCCGTACAATGAGCAGTTCTTC
size: .; D: .; J: TRBJ1-3; V: TRBV28; CDR3: CASSGGESSGNTIYF; DNA: TGTGCCAGCAGTGGGGGCGAGAGCTCTGGAAACACCATATATTTT
size: .; D: .; J: TRBJ2-3; V: TRBV5-1; CDR3: CASSLAGVATDTQYF; DNA: TGCGCCAGCAGCTTGGCCGGGGTAGCTACAGATACGCAGTATTTT
size: .; D: TRBD1; J: TRBJ2-3; V: TRBV5-6; CDR3: CASSLWDRGSTQYF; DNA: TGTGCCAGCAGCTTGTGGGACAGGGGCTCAACGCAGTATTTT
size: .; D: .; J: TRBJ2-1; V: TRBV2; CDR3: CASSEFGISYNEQFF; DNA: TGTGCCAGCAGTGAATTTGGTATTTCCTACAATGAGCAGTTCTTC
size: .; D: .; J: TRBJ2-7; V: TRBV5-1; CDR3: CASRGGPSYEQYF; DNA: TGCGCCAGCCGTGGGGGCCCGTCATACGAGCAGTACTTC
size: .; D: .; J: TRBJ2-1; V: TRBV18; CDR3: CASSPPSLDEQFF; DNA: TGTGCCAGCTCACCACCTTCACTCGATGAGCAGTTCTTC
size: .; D: .; J: TRBJ2-3; V: TRBV7-6; CDR3: CASSPTPGATDTQYF; DNA: TGTGCCAGCAGCCCGACGCCCGGGGCTACAGATACGCAGTATTTT
size: .; D: TRBD2; J: TRBJ2-2; V: TRBV5-5; CDR3: CASSMGLAGTGELFF; DNA: TGTGCCAGCAGCATGGGACTAGCGGGTACCGGGGAGCTGTTTTTT
size: .; D: TRBD1; J: TRBJ1-3; V: TRBV11-2; CDR3: CASSSLRGRGNTIYF; DNA: TGTGCCAGCAGCAGCCTCAGGGGGCGCGGAAACACCATATATTTT
size: .; D: .; J: TRBJ1-1; V: TRBV6-1; CDR3: CAISESTSGGVSTEAFF; DNA: TGTGCCATCAGTGAGTCCACTTCGGGGGGGGTGAGCACTGAAGCTTTCTTT
size: once; D: TRBD1; J: TRBJ1-5; V: TRBV5-1; CDR3: CASSPGQSSNQPQHF; DNA: TGCGCCAGCAGCCCGGGACAGTCTAGCAATCAGCCCCAGCATTTT
size: .; D: .; J: TRBJ2-5; V: TRBV25-1; CDR3: CASSEGQGPQETQYF; DNA: TGTGCCAGCAGTGAAGGCCAGGGCCCCCAAGAGACCCAGTACTTC